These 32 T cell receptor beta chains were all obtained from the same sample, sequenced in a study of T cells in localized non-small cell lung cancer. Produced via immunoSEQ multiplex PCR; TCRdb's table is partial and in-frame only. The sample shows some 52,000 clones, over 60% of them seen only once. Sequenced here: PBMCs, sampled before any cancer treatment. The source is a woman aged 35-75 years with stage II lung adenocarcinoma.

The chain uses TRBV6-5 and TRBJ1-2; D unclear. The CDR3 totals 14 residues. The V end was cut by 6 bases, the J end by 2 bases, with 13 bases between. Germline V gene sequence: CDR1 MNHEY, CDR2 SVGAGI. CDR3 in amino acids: CASRPTAGNYGYTF. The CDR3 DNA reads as TGTGCCAGCAGGCCTACCGCGGGGAACTATGGCTACACCTTC.

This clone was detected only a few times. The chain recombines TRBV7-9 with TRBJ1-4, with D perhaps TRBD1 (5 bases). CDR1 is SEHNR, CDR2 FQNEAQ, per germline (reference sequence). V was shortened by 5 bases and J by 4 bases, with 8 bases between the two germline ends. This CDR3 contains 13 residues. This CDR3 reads CASSRDSNEKLFF. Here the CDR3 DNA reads TGTGCCAGCAGCCGTGACAGTAATGAAAAACTGTTTTTT. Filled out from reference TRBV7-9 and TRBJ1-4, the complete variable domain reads DTGVSQNPRHKITKRGQNVTFRCDPISEHNRLYWYRQTLGQGPEFLTYFQNEAQLEKSRLLSDRFSAERPKGSFSTLEIQRTEQGDSAMYLCASSRDSNEKLFFGSGTQLSVL.

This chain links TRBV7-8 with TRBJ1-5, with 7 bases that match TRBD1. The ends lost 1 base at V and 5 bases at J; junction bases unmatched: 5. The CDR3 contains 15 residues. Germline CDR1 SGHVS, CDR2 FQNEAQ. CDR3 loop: CASSLEAGGDQPQHF. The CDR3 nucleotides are TGTGCCAGCAGCTTAGAGGCAGGGGGGGATCAGCCCCAGCATTTT.

The CDR3 spells CASSHTAGELFF. Written as DNA, the CDR3 is TGCGCCAGCAGCCACACAGCGGGGGAGCTGTTTTTT. The V gene is TRBV4-1, the J gene TRBJ2-2; no clear D gene. Germline values: CDR1 MGHRA, CDR2 YSYEKL. With 3 bases removed from V and 8 bases from J, the gap between germline ends came to 7 bases. The CDR3 is 12 residues long.

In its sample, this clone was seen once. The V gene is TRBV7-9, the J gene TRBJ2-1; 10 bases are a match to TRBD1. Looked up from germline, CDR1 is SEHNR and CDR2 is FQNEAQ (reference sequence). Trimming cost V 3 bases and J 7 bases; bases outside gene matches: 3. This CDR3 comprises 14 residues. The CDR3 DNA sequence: TGTGCCAGCAGCTTGGGACAGGGGAGGAATGAGCAGTTCTTC. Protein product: CASSLGQGRNEQFF.

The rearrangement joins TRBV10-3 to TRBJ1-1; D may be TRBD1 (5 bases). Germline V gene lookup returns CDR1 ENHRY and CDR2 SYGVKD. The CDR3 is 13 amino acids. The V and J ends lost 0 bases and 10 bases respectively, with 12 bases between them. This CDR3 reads CAISESGGRGAFF. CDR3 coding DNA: TGTGCCATCAGTGAGTCTGGGGGAAGGGGAGCTTTCTTT.

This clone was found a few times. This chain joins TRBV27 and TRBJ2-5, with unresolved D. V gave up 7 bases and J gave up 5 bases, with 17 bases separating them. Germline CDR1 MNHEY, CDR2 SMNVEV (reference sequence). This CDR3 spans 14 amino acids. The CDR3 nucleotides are TGTGCCAGCAAGGTCTACGGGTCAATGGAGACCCAGTACTTC. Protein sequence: CASKVYGSMETQYF.

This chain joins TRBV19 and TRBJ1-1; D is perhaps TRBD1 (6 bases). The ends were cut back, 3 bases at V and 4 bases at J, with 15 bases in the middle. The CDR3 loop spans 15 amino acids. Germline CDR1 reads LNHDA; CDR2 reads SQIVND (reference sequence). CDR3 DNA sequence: TGTGCCAGTAGTATTGCGGGGGGCTCTGGCACTGAAGCTTTCTTT. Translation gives CASSIAGGSGTEAFF.

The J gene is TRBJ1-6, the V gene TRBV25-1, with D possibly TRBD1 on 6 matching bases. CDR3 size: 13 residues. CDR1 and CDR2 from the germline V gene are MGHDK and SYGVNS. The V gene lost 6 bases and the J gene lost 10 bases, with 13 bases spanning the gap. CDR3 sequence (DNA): TGTGCCAGCAGGCAGCAGGGGATATCACCCCTCCACTTT. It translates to CASRQQGISPLHF.

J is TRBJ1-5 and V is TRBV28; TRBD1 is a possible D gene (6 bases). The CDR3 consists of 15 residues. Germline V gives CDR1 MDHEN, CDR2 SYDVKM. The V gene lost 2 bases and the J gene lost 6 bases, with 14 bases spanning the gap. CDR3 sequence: CASSLVQGGGQPQHF. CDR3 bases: TGTGCCAGCAGTTTAGTACAGGGAGGTGGTCAGCCCCAGCATTTT.

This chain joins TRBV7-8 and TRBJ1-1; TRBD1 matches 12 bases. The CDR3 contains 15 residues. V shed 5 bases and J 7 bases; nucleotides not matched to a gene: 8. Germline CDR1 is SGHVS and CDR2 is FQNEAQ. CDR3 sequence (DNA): TGTGCCAGCAGCGTGACCGGGACAGGGGGCTTTGAAGCTTTCTTT. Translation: CASSVTGTGGFEAFF.

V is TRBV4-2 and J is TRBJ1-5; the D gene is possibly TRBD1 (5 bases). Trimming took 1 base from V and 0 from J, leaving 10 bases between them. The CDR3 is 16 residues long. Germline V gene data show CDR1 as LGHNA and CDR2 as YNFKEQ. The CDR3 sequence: CASSQVGADSNQPQHF. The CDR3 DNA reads TGTGCCAGCAGCCAAGTTGGGGCAGATAGCAATCAGCCCCAGCATTTT.

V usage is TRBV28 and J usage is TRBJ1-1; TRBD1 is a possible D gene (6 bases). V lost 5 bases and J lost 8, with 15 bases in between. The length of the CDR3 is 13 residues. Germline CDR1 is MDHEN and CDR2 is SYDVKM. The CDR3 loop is CASSAGQPYEAFF. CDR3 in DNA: TGTGCCAGCAGTGCTGGACAGCCCTACGAAGCTTTCTTT. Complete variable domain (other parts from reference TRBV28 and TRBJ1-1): DVKVTQSSRYLVKRTGEKVFLECVQDMDHENMFWYRQDPGLGLRLIYFSYDVKMKEKGDIPEGYSVSREKKERFSLILESASTNQTSMYLCASSAGQPYEAFFGQGTRLTVV.

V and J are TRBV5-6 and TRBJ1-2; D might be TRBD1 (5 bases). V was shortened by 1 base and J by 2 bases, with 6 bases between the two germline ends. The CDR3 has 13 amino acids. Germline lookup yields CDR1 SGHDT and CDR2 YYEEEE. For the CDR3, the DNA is TGTGCCAGCAGCTTGTGGACAAACTATGGCTACACCTTC. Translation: CASSLWTNYGYTF.

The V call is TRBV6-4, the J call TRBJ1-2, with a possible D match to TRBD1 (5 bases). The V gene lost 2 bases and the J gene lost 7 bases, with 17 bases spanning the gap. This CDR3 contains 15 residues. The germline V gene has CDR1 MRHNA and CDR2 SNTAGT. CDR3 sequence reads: CASSDTPQAGSGYTF. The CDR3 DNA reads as TGTGCCAGCAGTGACACTCCCCAGGCAGGGAGTGGCTACACCTTC.

The DNA of the CDR3 is TGTGCCAGCAGCAACAGGGTTAACTACAATGAGCAGTTCTTC. It translates to CASSNRVNYNEQFF. The chain links TRBV6-1 to TRBJ2-1; a possible D gene is TRBD1 (6 bases). The CDR3 loop spans 14 amino acids. Germline V gene data show CDR1 as MNHNS and CDR2 as SASEGT. Between the trimmed V and J ends, which lost 6 bases and 3 bases, there was a span of 12 bases.

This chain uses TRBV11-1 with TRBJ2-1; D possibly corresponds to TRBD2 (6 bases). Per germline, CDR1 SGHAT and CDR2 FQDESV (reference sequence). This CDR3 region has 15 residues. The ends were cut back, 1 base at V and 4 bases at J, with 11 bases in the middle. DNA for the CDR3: TGTGCCAGCAGCTTAGACGGGACTTCTTACAATGAGCAGTTCTTC. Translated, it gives CASSLDGTSYNEQFF. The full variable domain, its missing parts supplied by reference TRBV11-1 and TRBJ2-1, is EAEVAQSPRYKITEKSQAVAFWCDPISGHATLYWYRQILGQGPELLVQFQDESVVDDSQLPKDRFSAERLKGVDSTLKIQPAELGDSAMYLCASSLDGTSYNEQFFGPGTRLTVL.

The CDR3 coding sequence is TGCAGTAACAGGGGTAGAGAGCAGTTCTTC. This gives the protein CSNRGREQFF. The chain couples TRBV20-1 to TRBJ2-1; 7 nucleotides match TRBD1. This CDR3 region has 10 residues. Per germline, CDR1 DFQATT and CDR2 SNEGSKA (reference sequence). V lost 8 bases and J lost 10; bases outside the gene matches: 5.

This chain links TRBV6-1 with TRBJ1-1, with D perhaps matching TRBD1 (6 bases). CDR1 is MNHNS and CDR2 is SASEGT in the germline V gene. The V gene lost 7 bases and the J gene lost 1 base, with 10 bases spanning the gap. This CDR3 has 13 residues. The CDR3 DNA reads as TGTGCCAGCAATCCGACAGGGAACACTGAAGCTTTCTTT. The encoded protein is CASNPTGNTEAFF.

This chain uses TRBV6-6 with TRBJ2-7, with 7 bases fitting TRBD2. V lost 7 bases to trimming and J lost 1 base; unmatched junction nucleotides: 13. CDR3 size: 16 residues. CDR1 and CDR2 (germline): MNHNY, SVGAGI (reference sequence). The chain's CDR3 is CASNSLGREKSYEQYF. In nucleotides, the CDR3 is TGTGCCAGCAATTCACTGGGGCGGGAGAAATCCTACGAGCAGTACTTC.

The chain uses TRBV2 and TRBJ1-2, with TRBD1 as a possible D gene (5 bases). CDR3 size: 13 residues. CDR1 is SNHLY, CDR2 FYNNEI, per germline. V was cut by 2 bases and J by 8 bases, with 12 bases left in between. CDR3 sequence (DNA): TGTGCCAGCAGTGAACGCAGGGAGGAGGGCTACACCTTC. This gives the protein CASSERREEGYTF. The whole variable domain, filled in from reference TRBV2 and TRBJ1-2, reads EPEVTQTPSHQVTQMGQEVILRCVPISNHLYFYWYRQILGQKVEFLVSFYNNEISEKSEIFDDQFSVERPDGSNFTLKIRSTKLEDSAMYFCASSERREEGYTFGSGTRLTVV.

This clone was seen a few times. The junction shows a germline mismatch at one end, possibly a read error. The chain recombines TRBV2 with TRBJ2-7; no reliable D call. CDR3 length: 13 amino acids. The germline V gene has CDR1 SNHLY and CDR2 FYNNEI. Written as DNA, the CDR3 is TGTGCCGGCAGTCTCCAGGTATCCTACGAGCAGTACTTC. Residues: CAGSLQVSYEQYF.

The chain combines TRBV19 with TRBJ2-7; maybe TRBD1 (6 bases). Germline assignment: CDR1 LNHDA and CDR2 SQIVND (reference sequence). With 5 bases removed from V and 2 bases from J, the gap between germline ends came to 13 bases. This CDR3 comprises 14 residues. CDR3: CASSAQGITYEQYF. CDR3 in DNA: TGTGCCAGTAGTGCACAGGGAATAACCTACGAGCAGTACTTC.

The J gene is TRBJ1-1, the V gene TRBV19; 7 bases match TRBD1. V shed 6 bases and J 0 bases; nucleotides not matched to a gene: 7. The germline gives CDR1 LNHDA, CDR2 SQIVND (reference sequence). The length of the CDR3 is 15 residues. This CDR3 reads CASRDRDNMNTEAFF. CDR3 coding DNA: TGTGCCAGTAGAGACAGGGACAACATGAACACTGAAGCTTTCTTT.

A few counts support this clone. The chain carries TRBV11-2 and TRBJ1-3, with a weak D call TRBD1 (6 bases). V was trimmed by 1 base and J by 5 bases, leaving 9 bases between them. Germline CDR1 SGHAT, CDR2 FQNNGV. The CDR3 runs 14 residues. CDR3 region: CASSLAGQRNTIYF. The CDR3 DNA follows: TGTGCCAGCAGCTTAGCTGGACAGAGAAACACCATATATTTT.

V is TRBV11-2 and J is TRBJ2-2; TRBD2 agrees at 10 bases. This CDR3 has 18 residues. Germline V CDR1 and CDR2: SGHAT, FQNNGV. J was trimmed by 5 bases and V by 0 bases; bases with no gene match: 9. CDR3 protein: CASSLDQLAGFLTGELFF. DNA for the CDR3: TGTGCCAGCAGCTTAGATCAACTAGCGGGGTTTCTAACCGGGGAGCTGTTTTTT.

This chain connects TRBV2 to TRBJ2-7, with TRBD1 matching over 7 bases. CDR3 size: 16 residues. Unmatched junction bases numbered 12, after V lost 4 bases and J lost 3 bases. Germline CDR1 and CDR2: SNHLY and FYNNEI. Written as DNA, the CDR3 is TGTGCCAGCAGTGCGTACCGGGACAGCCCATTCTACGAGCAGTACTTC. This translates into CASSAYRDSPFYEQYF.

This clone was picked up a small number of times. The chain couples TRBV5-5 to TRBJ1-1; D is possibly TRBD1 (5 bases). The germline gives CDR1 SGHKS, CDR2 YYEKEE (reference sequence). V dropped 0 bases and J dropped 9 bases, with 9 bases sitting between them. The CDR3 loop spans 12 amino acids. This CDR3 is CASSLEGQKAFF. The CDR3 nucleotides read TGTGCCAGCAGCTTGGAAGGACAAAAAGCTTTCTTT.

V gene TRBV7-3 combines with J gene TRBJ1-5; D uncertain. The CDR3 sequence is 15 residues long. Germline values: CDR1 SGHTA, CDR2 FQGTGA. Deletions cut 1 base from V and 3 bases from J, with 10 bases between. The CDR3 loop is CASSLIPVPNQPQHF. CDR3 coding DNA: TGTGCCAGCAGCTTAATACCGGTTCCCAATCAGCCCCAGCATTTT.

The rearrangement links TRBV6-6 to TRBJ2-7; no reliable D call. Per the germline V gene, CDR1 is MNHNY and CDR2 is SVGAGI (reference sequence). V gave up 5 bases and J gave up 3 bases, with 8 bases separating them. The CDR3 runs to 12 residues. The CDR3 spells CASSKTDYEQYF. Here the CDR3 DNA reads TGTGCCAGCAGTAAAACAGACTACGAGCAGTACTTC.

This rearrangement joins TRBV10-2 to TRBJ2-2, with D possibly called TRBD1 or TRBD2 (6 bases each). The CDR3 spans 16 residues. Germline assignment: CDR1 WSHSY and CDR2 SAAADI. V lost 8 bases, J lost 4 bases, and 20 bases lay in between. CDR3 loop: CASFPPSGGSTGELFF. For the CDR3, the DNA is TGCGCCAGCTTCCCCCCGTCCGGGGGCTCCACCGGGGAGCTGTTTTTT.

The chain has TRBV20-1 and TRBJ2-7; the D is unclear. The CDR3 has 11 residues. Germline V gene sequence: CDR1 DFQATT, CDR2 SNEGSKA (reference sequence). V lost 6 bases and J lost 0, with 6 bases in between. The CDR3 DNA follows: TGCAGTGCGAAAAGCTCCTACGAGCAGTACTTC. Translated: CSAKSSYEQYF.